These T cell receptor beta chains were read from a single sample in a study of long-term antiretroviral therapy in people with HIV. The table came from immunoSEQ multiplex PCR; TCRdb's copy has only in-frame clones and leaves some out. The table has approximately 37,000 clones, over 80% seen once. The sample was unsorted PBMCs, taken 1 year after starting antiretroviral therapy. These receptors came from a man aged 18 to 29 with HIV. The conserved cysteine and the conserved F or W are not part of the CDR3 here. Size is omitted from some rows. Given values are once, few, many or a class for expanded clones.

J | V | size | CDR3
TRBJ1-4 | TRBV7-6 | - | ASSLTSGQDPTNEKLF
TRBJ2-7 | TRBV10-3 | - | AISESKGETYEQY
TRBJ1-1 | TRBV11-1 | - | ASSAILSNTEAF
TRBJ2-7 | TRBV5-6 | - | ASELGGYEQY
TRBJ2-7 | TRBV13 | - | ASSGRYSNEQY
TRBJ2-7 | TRBV4-1 | - | ASSPQTGNYEQY
TRBJ2-7 | TRBV19 | - | ASSKTGGSYEQY
TRBJ2-3 | TRBV5-6 | - | ASSSPTAGEFSDTQY
TRBJ1-1 | TRBV5-4 | - | ASSADRVNTEAF
TRBJ1-2 | TRBV5-1 | once | ASSLRTGANYGYT
TRBJ2-7 | TRBV28 | - | ASSPPGSYEQY
TRBJ2-2 | TRBV19 | - | ASRDRGTGELF
TRBJ2-1 | TRBV7-3 | once | ASSLIPPGGGRDEQF
TRBJ2-7 | TRBV9 | - | ASSVAAGTYEQY
TRBJ1-5 | TRBV2 | few | ASSDRGSNQPQH
TRBJ2-7 | TRBV6-1 | - | ASSEGGGPYEQY
TRBJ1-2 | TRBV19 | - | ASLGDVDLLNYGYT
TRBJ1-2 | TRBV18 | - | ASSPRKGDAYGYT
TRBJ2-2 | TRBV5-6 | - | ASSPRARGLTGELF
TRBJ1-4 | TRBV18 | - | ASSPPGQAGEKLF
TRBJ2-7 | TRBV7-7 | few | ASSKLAGDYEQY
TRBJ1-1 | TRBV5-1 | few | ASSLGRQLNTEAF
TRBJ2-3 | TRBV7-9 | - | ASSLDTDTQY
TRBJ2-1 | TRBV19 | - | ASSIPSGRAGEQF
TRBJ1-1 | TRBV4-1 | - | ASSQDRPAGEEAF
TRBJ1-3 | TRBV10-1 | once | ASSGTRRSGNTIY
TRBJ1-1 | TRBV7-9 | - | ASSRGQEDTEAF
TRBJ2-7 | TRBV11-2 | once | ASSPPWDSYEQY
TRBJ2-7 | TRBV28 | - | ASSLLLKGNYEQY
TRBJ2-7 | TRBV7-6 | once | ASSLGGVPLNEQY
TRBJ1-6 | TRBV5-1 | - | ASSLDSPNNSPLH
TRBJ1-1 | TRBV9 | - | ASSGLNTEAF
TRBJ1-2 | TRBV19 | - | ASSPPGRVAYGYT
TRBJ2-7 | TRBV11-2 | - | ASRDDRGPYEQY
TRBJ1-2 | TRBV21-1 | - | ASRTAFNYGYT
TRBJ2-3 | TRBV29-1 | - | SVPSGPTDTQY
TRBJ1-1 | TRBV5-1 | - | ASSLASFGNTEAF
TRBJ2-1 | TRBV9 | - | ASSVPRTSGGTYNEQF
TRBJ2-4 | TRBV4-1 | - | ASSQEDMAKNIQY
TRBJ1-4 | TRBV5-4 | - | ASSWDATTNEKLF
TRBJ2-2 | TRBV7-6 | - | ASSPGRGGTGELF
TRBJ2-7 | TRBV7-8 | - | ASSLGVPSGPYEQY
TRBJ2-7 | TRBV21-1 | - | ASSKPLAGPSYEQY
TRBJ2-7 | TRBV6-5 | once | ASSVNRVTYEQY
TRBJ2-7 | TRBV4-1 | few | ASSNPQGEQY
TRBJ1-6 | TRBV28 | few | ASSPTPGRPDSPLH
TRBJ2-7 | TRBV6-6 | - | ASSYFGTSYEQY
TRBJ1-5 | TRBV18 | - | ASSSTGMGNQPQH
TRBJ1-1 | TRBV4-1 | - | ASRGPKRQVNMNTEAF
TRBJ2-7 | TRBV5-1 | once | ASSLEGRTYEQY
TRBJ1-1 | TRBV6-5 | once | ASSYGATEAF
TRBJ1-1 | TRBV10-3 | - | AISELNTEAF
TRBJ2-7 | TRBV6-1 | - | ASSEVGRGHEQY
TRBJ2-1 | TRBV2 | once | ASSATSGPYNEQF
TRBJ2-7 | TRBV12-2 | - | ASRLGPFTSYEQY
TRBJ2-5 | TRBV28 | once | ASSERTGWQETQY
TRBJ1-2 | TRBV12-1 | - | ASSFKWGTGASNYGYT
TRBJ2-2 | TRBV9 | - | ASSVVSGRGGTGELF